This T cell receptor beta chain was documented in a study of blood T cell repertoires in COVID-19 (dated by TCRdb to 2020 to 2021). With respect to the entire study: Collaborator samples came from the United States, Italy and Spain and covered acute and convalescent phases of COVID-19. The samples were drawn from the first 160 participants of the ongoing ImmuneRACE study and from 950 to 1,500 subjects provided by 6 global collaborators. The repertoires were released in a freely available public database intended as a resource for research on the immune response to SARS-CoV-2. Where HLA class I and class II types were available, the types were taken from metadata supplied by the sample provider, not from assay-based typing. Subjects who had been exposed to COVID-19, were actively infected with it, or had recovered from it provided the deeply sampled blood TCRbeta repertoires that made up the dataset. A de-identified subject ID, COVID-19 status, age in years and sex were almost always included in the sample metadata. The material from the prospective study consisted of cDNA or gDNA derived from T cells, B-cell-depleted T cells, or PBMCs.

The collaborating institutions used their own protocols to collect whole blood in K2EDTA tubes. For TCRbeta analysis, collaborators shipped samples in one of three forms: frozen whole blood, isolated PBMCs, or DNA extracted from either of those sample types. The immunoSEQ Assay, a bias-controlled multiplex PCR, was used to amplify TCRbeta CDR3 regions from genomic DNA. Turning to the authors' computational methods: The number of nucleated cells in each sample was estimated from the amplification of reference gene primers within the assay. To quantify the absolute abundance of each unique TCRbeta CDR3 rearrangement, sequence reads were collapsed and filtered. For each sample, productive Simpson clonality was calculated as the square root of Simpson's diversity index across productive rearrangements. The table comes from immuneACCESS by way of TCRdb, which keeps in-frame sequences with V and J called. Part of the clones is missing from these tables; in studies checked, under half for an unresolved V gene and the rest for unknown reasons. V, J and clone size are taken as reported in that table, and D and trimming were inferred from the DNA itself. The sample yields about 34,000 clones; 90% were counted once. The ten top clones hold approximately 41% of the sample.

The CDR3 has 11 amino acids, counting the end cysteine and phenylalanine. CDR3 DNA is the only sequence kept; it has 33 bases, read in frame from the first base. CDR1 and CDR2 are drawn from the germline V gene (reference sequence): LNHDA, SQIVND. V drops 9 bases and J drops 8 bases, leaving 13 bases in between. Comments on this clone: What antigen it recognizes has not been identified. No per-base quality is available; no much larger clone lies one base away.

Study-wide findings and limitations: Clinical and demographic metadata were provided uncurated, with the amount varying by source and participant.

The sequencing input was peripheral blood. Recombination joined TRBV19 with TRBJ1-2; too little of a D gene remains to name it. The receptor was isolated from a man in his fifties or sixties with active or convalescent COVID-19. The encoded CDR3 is CASSVAGGYTF. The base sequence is TGTGCCAGCTCCGTAGCCGGCGGCTACACCTTC.